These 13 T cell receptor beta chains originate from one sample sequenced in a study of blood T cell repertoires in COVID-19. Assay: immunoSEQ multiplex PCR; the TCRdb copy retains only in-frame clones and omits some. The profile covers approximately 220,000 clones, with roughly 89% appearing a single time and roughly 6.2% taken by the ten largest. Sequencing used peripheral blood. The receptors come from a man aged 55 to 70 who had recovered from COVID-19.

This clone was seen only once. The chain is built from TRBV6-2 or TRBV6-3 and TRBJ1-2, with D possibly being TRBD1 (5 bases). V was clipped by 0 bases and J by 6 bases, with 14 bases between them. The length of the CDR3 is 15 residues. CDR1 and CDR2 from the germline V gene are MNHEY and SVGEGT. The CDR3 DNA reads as TGTGCCAGCAGTTACTCGAGCGGGGGGTATAATGGCTACACCTTC. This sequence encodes CASSYSSGGYNGYTF.

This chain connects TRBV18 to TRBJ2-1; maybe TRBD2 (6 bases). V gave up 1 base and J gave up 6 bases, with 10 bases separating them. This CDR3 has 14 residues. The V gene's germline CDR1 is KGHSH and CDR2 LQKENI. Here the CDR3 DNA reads TGTGCCAGCTCACCACGGCGGGAACTCAATGAGCAGTTCTTC. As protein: CASSPRRELNEQFF. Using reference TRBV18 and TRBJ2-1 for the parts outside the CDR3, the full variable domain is NAGVMQNPRHLVRRRGQEARLRCSPMKGHSHVYWYRQLPEEGLKFMVYLQKENIIDESGMPKERFSAEFPKEGPSILRIQQVVRGDSAAYFCASSPRRELNEQFFGPGTRLTVL.

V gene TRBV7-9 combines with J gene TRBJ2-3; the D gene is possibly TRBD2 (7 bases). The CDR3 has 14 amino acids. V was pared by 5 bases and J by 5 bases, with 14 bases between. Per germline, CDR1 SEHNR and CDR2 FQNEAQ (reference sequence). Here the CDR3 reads CASSGTGGLDTQYF. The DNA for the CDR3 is TGTGCCAGCAGCGGGACCGGGGGGCTAGATACGCAGTATTTT. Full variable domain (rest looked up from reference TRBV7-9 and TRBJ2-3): DTGVSQNPRHKITKRGQNVTFRCDPISEHNRLYWYRQTLGQGPEFLTYFQNEAQLEKSRLLSDRFSAERPKGSFSTLEIQRTEQGDSAMYLCASSGTGGLDTQYFGPGTRLTVL.

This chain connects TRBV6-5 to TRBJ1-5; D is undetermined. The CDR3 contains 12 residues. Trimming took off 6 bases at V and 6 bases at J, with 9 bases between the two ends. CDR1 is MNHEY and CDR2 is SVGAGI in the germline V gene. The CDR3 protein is CASSQAGQPQHF. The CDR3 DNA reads TGTGCCAGCAGCCAGGCAGGTCAGCCCCAGCATTTT.

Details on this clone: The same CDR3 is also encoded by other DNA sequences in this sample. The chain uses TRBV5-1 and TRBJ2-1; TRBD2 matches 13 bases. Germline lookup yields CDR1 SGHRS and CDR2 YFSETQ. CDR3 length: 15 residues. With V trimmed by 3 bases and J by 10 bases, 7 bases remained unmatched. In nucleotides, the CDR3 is TGCGCCAGCAGCTCCCCGGGACTAGCGGGAAAGGAGCAGTTCTTC. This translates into CASSSPGLAGKEQFF. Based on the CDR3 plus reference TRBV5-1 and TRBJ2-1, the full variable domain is KAGVTQTPRYLIKTRGQQVTLSCSPISGHRSVSWYQQTPGQGLQFLFEYFSETQRNKGNFPGRFSGRQFSNSRSEMNVSTLELGDSALYLCASSSPGLAGKEQFFGPGTRLTVL.

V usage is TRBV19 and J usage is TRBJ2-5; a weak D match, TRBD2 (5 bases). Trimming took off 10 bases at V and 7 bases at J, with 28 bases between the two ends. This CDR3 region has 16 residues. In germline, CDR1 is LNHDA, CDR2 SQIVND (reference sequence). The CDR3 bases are TGTGCCACCTCTTCGAAAGGGCCCCCGTTTGAGGGGACCCAGTACTTC. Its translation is CATSSKGPPFEGTQYF.

CDR3 coding DNA: TGTGCCAGTACCCCCCAAAGAGCGGCTGATAATGAAAAACTGTTTTTT. It translates to CASTPQRAADNEKLFF. The gene calls are TRBV19 and TRBJ1-4; D is ambiguous. V shed 7 bases and J shed 4 bases, with 19 bases lying between them. Germline assignment: CDR1 LNHDA and CDR2 SQIVND (reference sequence). The CDR3 has 16 residues. The full variable domain, completed using reference TRBV19 and TRBJ1-4, is DGGITQSPKYLFRKEGQNVTLSCEQNLNHDAMYWYRQDPGQGLRLIYYSQIVNDFQKGDIAEGYSVSREKKESFPLTVTSAQKNPTAFYLCASTPQRAADNEKLFFGSGTQLSVL.

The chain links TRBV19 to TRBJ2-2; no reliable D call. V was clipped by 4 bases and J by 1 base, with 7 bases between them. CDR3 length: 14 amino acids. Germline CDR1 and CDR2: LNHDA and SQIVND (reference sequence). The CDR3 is CASSTNLNTGELFF. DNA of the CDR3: TGTGCCAGTAGTACTAACCTGAACACCGGGGAGCTGTTTTTT.

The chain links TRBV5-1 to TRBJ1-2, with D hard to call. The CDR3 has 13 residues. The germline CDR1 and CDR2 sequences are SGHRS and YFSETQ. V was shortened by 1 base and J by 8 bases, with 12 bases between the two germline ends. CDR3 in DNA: TGCGCCAGCAGCTTGTCGGACTCCTCGGGCTACACCTTC. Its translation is CASSLSDSSGYTF. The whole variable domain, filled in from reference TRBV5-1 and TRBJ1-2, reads KAGVTQTPRYLIKTRGQQVTLSCSPISGHRSVSWYQQTPGQGLQFLFEYFSETQRNKGNFPGRFSGRQFSNSRSEMNVSTLELGDSALYLCASSLSDSSGYTFGSGTRLTVV.

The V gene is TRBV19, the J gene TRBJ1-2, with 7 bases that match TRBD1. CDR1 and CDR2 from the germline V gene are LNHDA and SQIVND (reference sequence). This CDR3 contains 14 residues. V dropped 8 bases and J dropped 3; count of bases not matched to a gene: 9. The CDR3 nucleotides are TGTGCCAGTGTAAACAGGGGTCCGGACTATGGCTACACCTTC. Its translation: CASVNRGPDYGYTF.

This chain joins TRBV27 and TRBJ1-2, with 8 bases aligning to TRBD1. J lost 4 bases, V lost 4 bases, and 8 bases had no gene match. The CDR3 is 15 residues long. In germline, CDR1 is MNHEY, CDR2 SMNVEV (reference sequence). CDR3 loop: CASSSRTGRGYGYTF. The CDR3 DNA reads TGTGCCAGCAGTTCTCGGACAGGGCGAGGCTATGGCTACACCTTC.

In DNA, the CDR3 is TGTGCCATCAGTGGGGCCGGGAGGAGCGGGGTCACAGATACGCAGTATTTT. Amino acid sequence: CAISGAGRSGVTDTQYF. The chain uses TRBV10-3 and TRBJ2-3, with 7 positions matching TRBD2. Germline V gene lookup returns CDR1 ENHRY and CDR2 SYGVKD. V lost 4 bases, J lost 2 bases, and 12 bases stayed unmatched. The CDR3 spans 17 residues.

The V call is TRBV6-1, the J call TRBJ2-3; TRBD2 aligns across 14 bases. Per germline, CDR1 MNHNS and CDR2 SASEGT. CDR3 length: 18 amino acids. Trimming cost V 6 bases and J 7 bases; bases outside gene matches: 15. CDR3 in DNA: TGTGCCAGCAGGGAACTCTCCTCGGGACTAGCGGGAGTTTATACGCAGTATTTT. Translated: CASRELSSGLAGVYTQYF.